The sequence of this T cell receptor beta chain was determined in a study of T cells in Graves' hyperthyroidism and ophthalmopathy. Whole-study findings and limits: Among thyroid clonotypes expanded above 0.001, most also appeared in blood.

The trim removed 0 bases at V and 3 bases at J, leaving 5 bases unmatched. The CDR3 is made up of 15 amino acids. Looked up from germline, CDR1 is DFQATT and CDR2 is SNEGSKA (reference sequence). The PBMCs were sourced from fresh peripheral blood (about 10 ml). Note on this clonotype: Its matching antigen is unknown.

RNA transcripts provided the source from which TCR beta CDR3 regions were amplified. HTBI primers were used for first-round RT-PCR of the TCR CDR3. TCRdb independently ran MiXCR on the multiplex PCR reads; one entry per CDR3 protein. The sample yields about 720,000 distinct CDR3 sequences, approximately 18% seen once. The rearrangement uses TRBV20-1 and TRBJ2-5; 9 nucleotides align to TRBD2. The specimen was blood. The source of this sequence is a woman between 45 and 65 years old with Graves' hyperthyroidism that later progressed to Graves' ophthalmopathy. CDR3 in DNA: TGCAGTGCTAGAGATTGGGCTAGCGGGGAAGAGACCCAGTACTTC. Encoded protein: CSARDWASGEETQYF.